This TCR beta chain was obtained from a study of cytomegalovirus exposure and HLA in healthy donors. The method was immunoSEQ multiplex PCR; TCRdb's version includes in-frame clones alone and lacks a portion of them. The table lists 150,000 to 200,000 clones, 70% to 90% of them singletons. V was shortened by 3 bases and J by 4 bases, with 7 bases between the two germline ends. The length of the CDR3 is 13 residues. Germline CDR1 reads MNHEY; CDR2 reads SMNVEV (reference sequence). This chain links TRBV27 with TRBJ1-3; D not resolved. Sequencing was carried out using PBMCs. The receptor's source is a woman aged 25 to 39 in good health and CMV-seronegative. This chain's CDR3 is CASSFNGGNTIYF. The CDR3 DNA is TGTGCCAGCAGTTTTAATGGAGGAAACACCATATATTTT.